This TCR beta chain is drawn from a study of T cell repertoires in cytomegalovirus infection. Trimming removed 7 bases from V and 8 bases from J, with 15 bases in between. This CDR3 is 13 amino acids long. Germline V gives CDR1 SGHVS, CDR2 FNYEAQ. From the reads, TCRdb called clonotypes with MiXCR, one entry per CDR3 protein. Of about 260,000 distinct CDR3 sequences listed, roughly an eighth were seen once; the top ten hold around 9%. This clonotype has at least ten counts. The chain has TRBV7-6 and TRBJ2-1, with a weak D call TRBD2 (7 bases). Sequencing was performed on PBMCs. This TCR was recovered from a human donor in good health (CMV status not recorded). Some clones in this sample may be carry-over from other donors' samples. Written as DNA, the CDR3 is TGTGCCAGCACCCGGGGGGCCGCGGATGAGCAGTTCTTC. Its protein product is CASTRGAADEQFF.